This TCR beta chain was profiled in a study of OX40 agonist ivuxolimab in advanced cancers. Study-level background: Patients in the trial were receiving intravenous ivuxolimab every 2 weeks, at doses of 0.01 to 10 mg/kg. Among those treated, three patients had partial responses, one with hepatocellular carcinoma and two with cutaneous melanoma. Findings and limits, study-wide: CD8+ T cells showed, on average, more clonal expansion than CD4+ cells.

The data were produced by immunoSEQ multiplex PCR, yet TCRdb's version contains in-frame clones alone and is incomplete. The sample contains 90,000 to 100,000 clones, around 96% of which appear only once. This CDR3 has 14 amino acids. The V gene lost 4 bases and the J gene lost 3 bases, with 13 bases spanning the gap. Germline assignment: CDR1 SGHRS and CDR2 YFSETQ. Of note for this clone: The antigen is not known.

This chain links TRBV5-1 with TRBJ2-5, with TRBD1 as a possible D gene (6 bases). Sequencing was performed on CD4+ or CD8+ T cells sorted from blood, taken in a trial of the OX40 agonist ivuxolimab. The sequence was obtained from an adult with an advanced solid tumor such as melanoma, head and neck, liver or kidney cancer. CDR3 nucleotide sequence: TGCGCCAGCAGCCGAACAGGGATGGAAGAGACCCAGTACTTC. It encodes CASSRTGMEETQYF.